The entry below gives a single TCR beta chain sequence along with its context. Germline V gene lookup returns CDR1 SGHTA and CDR2 FQGTGA. Trimming pared 3 bases from V and 5 bases from J, leaving 12 bases between. The CDR3 totals 14 residues. Profiling relied on immunoSEQ multiplex PCR, and the TCRdb table lists in-frame clones only, not all of them. The sample consists of about 95,000 clones, about 85% of them appearing once. The sample originates from a study of control samples from healthy donors and cancer patients. The rearrangement joins TRBV7-3 to TRBJ2-3; D tentatively reads TRBD1 or TRBD2 (5 bases each). Sequenced input: blood. The TCR originated in a woman in her 70s in good health. The CDR3 loop reads CASSFYGAGDTQYF. DNA for the CDR3: TGTGCCAGCAGCTTTTACGGGGCGGGAGATACGCAGTATTTT.